The 5 T cell receptor beta chains below come from one sample, sequenced in a study of T cells in women clearing cervical HPV infection. Sequenced by immunoSEQ multiplex PCR; TCRdb stores in-frame clones only, minus some. The sample shows roughly 34,000 clones, and under 8.5% sits with its ten largest clones. The sample taken for sequencing was blood buffy coat. These receptors were obtained from a woman aged 18-69 years with a cervical HPV16 infection that either progressed to CIN3+ or cleared (not recorded which).

The sequenced part of the CDR3 DNA is TGTGCCAGTAGTGAAAGAAGAGGGGGCTACGAG. Its protein is CASSERRGGYE. The CDR3 in its entirety is CASSERRGGYEQYF. This rearrangement joins TRBV19 to TRBJ2-7; tentatively, D is TRBD1 (6 bases). Coverage ceases 3 residues before the CDR3 finishes, and the germline J gene fills in the end. The germline gives CDR1 LNHDA, CDR2 SQIVND (reference sequence). Trimming shortened V by 5 bases and J by 3 bases, and 14 bases separated the two germline ends. The CDR3 consists of 14 residues.

Notes on this clone: One end of the junction fails to match germline, which may point to a read error. The read ends 3 residues shy of where the CDR3 ends; the end is completed using the germline J gene. The chain joins TRBV4-2 to TRBJ2-4; D perhaps matches TRBD1 (7 bases). Germline V lookup: CDR1 LGHNA, CDR2 YNFKEQ. CDR3 length: 18 residues. Here the CDR3 reads CASSQDSVSGGTKNIQYF. The CDR3 DNA, read in part, is TGCGCCAGCAGCCAAGATTCAGTTTCAGGGGGGACCAAAAACATT.

Of note for this clone: The CDR3 end falls 3 residues outside the read, so it is completed with the germline J gene. This rearrangement joins TRBV5-4 to TRBJ1-2; D might be TRBD1 (6 bases). Germline V gene data show CDR1 as SGHNT and CDR2 as YYREEE (reference sequence). CDR3 size: 16 residues. The CDR3 loop reads CASSFKVGQHTDTYTF. CDR3 DNA (partial): TGTGCCAGCAGTTTCAAGGTAGGACAGCACACAGATACG.

As regards this clone: With the read ending 3 residues before the CDR3 end, the germline J gene is used to fill in that end. The rearrangement joins TRBV6-4 to TRBJ1-6, with unresolved D. V was cut by 0 bases and J by 5 bases, with 17 bases left in between. Germline V gene sequence: CDR1 MRHNA, CDR2 SNTAGT. The CDR3 spans 18 residues. The CDR3 DNA, read in part, is TGTGCCAGCAGTGACTCGGAGGGCTCGCTGTTCCATAATTCACCC. It specifies CASSDSEGSLFHNSP. The entire CDR3 sequence reads CASSDSEGSLFHNSPLHF.

For this clone: The read ends 3 residues shy of where the CDR3 ends; the end is completed using the germline J gene. The chain carries TRBV4-1 and TRBJ2-7; 8 bases match TRBD1. Germline assignment: CDR1 MGHRA and CDR2 YSYEKL. V trimming: 3 bases; J trimming: 2 bases; junction bases outside the gene matches: 12. The CDR3 loop spans 17 amino acids. The chain's CDR3 is CASSHVRSGTGAYEQYF. The CDR3 DNA, read in part, is TGCGCCAGCAGCCATGTGAGGTCCGGGACAGGAGCCTACGAG.